The rows below give T cell receptor beta chains drawn from one sample of a study of immune cell composition in non-small cell lung cancer. Assay: immunoSEQ multiplex PCR; the TCRdb copy retains only in-frame clones and omits some. This table holds nearly 2,500 clones, more than 65% found once. The sequencing input was non-adjacent lung tissue. These receptors were taken from a human donor with non-small cell lung cancer. CDR3s include the opening cysteine and the closing phenylalanine or tryptophan. Each record gives: D gene, J gene, V gene, clone size, CDR3 DNA, CDR3 protein. A D gene is named only where the DNA matches it firmly. The size field is filled for only some rows; it gives once, few, many or a size class.

>TRBD1|TRBJ2-7|TRBV25-1|large
TGTGCCAGCACCCGTCCCGGGACAGGGGTCGACGAGCAGTACTTC
CASTRPGTGVDEQYF
>TRBD2|TRBJ2-1|TRBV9|.
TGTGCCAGCAGCGCGGGACTAGCGGGAGCTCAAGGTGAGCAGTTCTTC
CASSAGLAGAQGEQFF
>TRBD2|TRBJ2-7|TRBV6-5|.
TGTGCCAGCAGCCAAGCGGGGCAGGGCGAGGACGAGCAGTACTTC
CASSQAGQGEDEQYF
>TRBD1|TRBJ1-4|TRBV11-1|.
TGTGCCAGCAGCTCCGGGACAGGGGGCGACTCAACCGGTTTT
CASSSGTGGDSTGF
>.|TRBJ2-5|TRBV7-9|.
TGTGCCAGCAGCCCGGCGTTTCCCCGCGGTGAGACCCAGTACTTC
CASSPAFPRGETQYF
>TRBD1|TRBJ2-7|TRBV6-6|.
TGTGCCAGCAGTCCGGGACAGGTCGGCCACGAGCAGTACTTC
CASSPGQVGHEQYF
>.|TRBJ1-2|TRBV7-2|large
TGTGCCAGCAGCCTGGGATCCCAGGGGTACACCTTC
CASSLGSQGYTF
>TRBD2|TRBJ2-2|TRBV5-1|few
TGCGCCAGCAGCAGTAGCGGGAGGGACACCGGGGAGCTGTTTTTT
CASSSSGRDTGELFF
>.|TRBJ2-2|TRBV6-6|.
TGTGCCAGCAGCGTCGAGGGAGCGAACACCGGGGAGCTGTTTTTT
CASSVEGANTGELFF
>.|TRBJ1-1|TRBV28|.
TGTGCCAGCAGTCCACGGGTGAACACTGAAGCTTTCTTT
CASSPRVNTEAFF
>.|TRBJ2-5|TRBV5-8|large
TGTGCCAGTAAAGCGAGGCAGCTCCAAGAGACCCAGTACTTC
CASKARQLQETQYF
>.|TRBJ2-1|TRBV6-6|.
TGTGCCAGCAGTTACTTCCCGGACAATGAGCAGTTCTTC
CASSYFPDNEQFF
>.|TRBJ1-5|TRBV28|.
TGTGCCAGCAGCCCCCTGGGAGGGTCCCAACAGCCCCAGCATTTT
CASSPLGGSQQPQHF
>.|TRBJ1-2|TRBV10-2|few
TGCGCCAGCACAGGGGACTATGGCTACACCTTC
CASTGDYGYTF
>.|TRBJ2-2|TRBV10-3|medium-sized
TGTGCTTGCGGGTATGACACCGGGGAGCTGTTTTTT
CACGYDTGELFF
>TRBD2|TRBJ2-7|TRBV7-2|.
TGTGCCAGCAGCCCCGGACTAGCGGGCTACGAGCAGTACTTC
CASSPGLAGYEQYF
>.|TRBJ2-7|TRBV6-5|large
TGTGCCAGCAGTTACACGAGGGAGGTGGAATACGAGCAGTACTTC
CASSYTREVEYEQYF
>.|TRBJ2-5|TRBV29-1|.
TGCAGCGTTGGAAGGGGACTAGAGACCCAGTACTTC
CSVGRGLETQYF
>.|TRBJ1-4|TRBV5-1|.
TGCGCCAGCAGCTTGTTGCGGGGCCCAAATGAAAAACTGTTTTTT
CASSLLRGPNEKLFF
>TRBD1|TRBJ2-5|TRBV5-5|.
TGTGCCAGCAGCTTGGGGTGGGGACAGGGCCAAGAGACCCAGTACTTC
CASSLGWGQGQETQYF
>TRBD1|TRBJ2-5|TRBV18|once
TGTGCCAGCTCACCAAGGGGGCTGGAGGAGCAGTACTTC
CASSPRGLEEQYF
>TRBD1|TRBJ2-1|TRBV6-6|.
TGTGCCAGCAGCCAGCGAGGGACAGGGGGCGCTCAGTTCTTC
CASSQRGTGGAQFF
>TRBD1|TRBJ2-7|TRBV5-6|.
TGTGCCAGCAGCTTGGCCGGGACAGTCCCCTACGAGCAGTACTTC
CASSLAGTVPYEQYF
>TRBD1|TRBJ2-7|TRBV7-8|few
TGTGCCAGCGGCAAACGGACAGGGGGGTCGGACGAGCAGTACTTC
CASGKRTGGSDEQYF
>.|TRBJ2-1|TRBV6-6|once
TGTGCCAGCAGTCCCCCCGGGGGGCCGGCCAATGAGCAGTTCTTC
CASSPPGGPANEQFF
>.|TRBJ2-7|TRBV14|few
TGTGCCAGCAGCCCACCCTCGGTCTACGAGCAGTACTTC
CASSPPSVYEQYF
>TRBD2|TRBJ2-2|TRBV18|.
TGTGCCAGCTCACCTTCCCTAGCGGGAGTTCGCACCGGGGAGCTGTTTTTT
CASSPSLAGVRTGELFF
>TRBD1|TRBJ1-2|TRBV28|.
TGTGCCAGCATCGTCGACAGGGTAGGCAATGGCTACACCTTC
CASIVDRVGNGYTF